This section outlines one T cell receptor beta chain sequence together with its context. Its specificity is unknown. This CDR3 is 15 amino acids long. V was clipped by 4 bases and J by 0 bases, with 13 bases between them. Looked up from germline, CDR1 is MNHEY and CDR2 is SVGEGT. The data derive from a study of blood T cells in healthy people across ages. Through a sample-barcoded 5' primer and a J-beta primer mix, a second PCR was run for roughly 7 to 11 cycles. No fewer than 3 million CDR3-containing paired-end reads came from each sample. TCRdb analysed the 5' RACE reads with MiXCR anew, one entry per CDR3 protein. The table lists about 800,000 distinct CDR3 sequences, 20% to 30% of them singletons. Study-wide findings and caveats: Lack of knowledge of donor CMV status possibly confounded expanded clonotype changes.

The study recruited healthy Caucasian donors from Russia who were aged about 6 to 95. These data were also filed under a second study, of T cells of mothers and their children. That report adds: The M1S primer of the second PCR added sample barcodes and 2-4 random nucleotides.

This chain joins TRBV6-2 or TRBV6-3 and TRBJ2-7, with D perhaps TRBD2 (5 bases). What was sequenced was blood. The clonotype was recovered from a boy between 5 and 17 years old in good health. CDR3 protein: CASSFPADPSYEQYF. The DNA of the CDR3 is TGTGCCAGCAGTTTCCCAGCGGACCCCTCCTACGAGCAGTACTTC.